Below, 9 T cell receptor beta chains from the same sample are listed, as sequenced in a study of post-analysis software for immune sequencing data (dated by TCRdb to between 2014 and 2017). Study-wide conclusions, independent of this receptor: Significantly higher frequencies in patients than in controls were found for roughly five TRBV segments, including TRBV5-6, TRBV5-1 and TRBV20-1.

Their target antigens are unknown. The library was obtained by PCR. These reads were obtained on an Illumina HiSeq 2500. To reduce PCR and sequencing biases, unique molecular identifiers were built into the TCR beta cDNA libraries. The public reads were quality trimmed at Q25 with fastp and then assembled into clones with MiXCR by TCRdb, keeping productive beta chains. Merged by CDR3 protein, the rows form single entries marked with the most common genes and DNA. In this sample the table shows fewer than 850,000 distinct CDR3 sequences, around 27% of which occur a single time. Around 0.6% of the sample is held by the ten biggest clonotypes. Sequencing input: blood. These receptors were collected from a girl under 18 with multiple sclerosis.

The chain is built from TRBV27 and TRBJ2-5; TRBD1 matches at 7 bases. After removal of 2 bases from V and 7 bases from J, the junction contained 4 bases not matched to a gene. CDR1 MNHEY and CDR2 SMNVEV come from the germline V gene (reference sequence). CDR3 length equals 13 residues. The CDR3 DNA follows: TGTGCCAGCAGTTTACAACCAGGGGGGACCCAGTACTTC. Residues: CASSLQPGGTQYF.

This clonotype has just a few counts. The J gene is TRBJ2-1, the V gene TRBV24-1, with D possibly TRBD1 on 6 matching bases. The CDR3 has 12 residues. Germline V gene sequence: CDR1 KGHDR, CDR2 SFDVKD. The V gene lost 7 bases and the J gene lost 7 bases, with 10 bases spanning the gap. The CDR3 is CATRDRLNEQFF. CDR3 bases: TGTGCCACCAGGGACAGACTTAATGAGCAGTTCTTC.

The chain couples TRBV6-6 to TRBJ2-7; 7 bases fit TRBD1. Per the germline V gene, CDR1 is MNHNY and CDR2 is SVGAGI (reference sequence). This CDR3 has 14 residues. Trimming cost V 6 bases and J 5 bases; bases outside gene matches: 10. In DNA, the CDR3 is TGTGCCAGCAGCCTCAAACAGGGGTGCGACGAGCAGTACTTC. Protein: CASSLKQGCDEQYF.

This clonotype came up once. Here the CDR3 reads CASSLVKDRENTGELFF. CDR3 DNA: TGTGCCAGCAGCTTAGTAAAGGACAGGGAGAACACCGGGGAGCTGTTTTTT. The J gene is TRBJ2-2, the V gene TRBV7-6; TRBD1 matches at 8 bases. The J segment lost 1 base and the V segment lost 1 base, leaving 5 bases of the junction unmatched. The CDR3 contains 17 residues. Germline loops: CDR1 SGHVS, CDR2 FNYEAQ.

The chain is built from TRBV29-1 and TRBJ1-4; 8 bases fit TRBD1. Germline values: CDR1 SQVTM, CDR2 ANQGSEA. The CDR3 extends over 14 amino acids. V was clipped by 6 bases and J by 8 bases; unmatched bases: 11. The CDR3 spells CSVETGVRGEKLFF. The CDR3 bases are TGCAGCGTAGAGACAGGGGTTCGAGGGGAAAAACTGTTTTTT. The full variable domain, with the rest looked up from reference TRBV29-1 and TRBJ1-4, is SAVISQKPSRDICQRGTSLTIQCQVDSQVTMMFWYRQQPGQSLTLIATANQGSEATYESGFVIDKFPISRPNLTFSTLTVSNMSPEDSSIYLCSVETGVRGEKLFFGSGTQLSVL.

Only a few counts were recorded for this clonotype. The chain combines TRBV20-1 with TRBJ1-6; tentative D call: TRBD1 (5 bases). The length of the CDR3 is 14 residues. Germline V gives CDR1 DFQATT, CDR2 SNEGSKA (reference sequence). V gave up 3 bases and J gave up 5 bases, with 11 bases separating them. The CDR3 sequence is CSARGDMDNSPLHF. DNA of the CDR3: TGCAGTGCTAGGGGGGATATGGATAATTCACCCCTCCACTTT.

CDR3 in amino acids: CASRAAGELFF. CDR3 nucleotides: TGCGCCAGTAGGGCTGCCGGGGAGCTGTTTTTT. The chain carries TRBV4-3 and TRBJ2-2; unclear D gene. V dropped 9 bases and J dropped 6 bases, with 8 bases sitting between them. CDR1 is LGHNA and CDR2 is YSLEER in the germline V gene. The CDR3 is made up of 11 amino acids.

This clonotype was seen only a few times. The CDR3 DNA follows: TGTGCCAGCAGCCAAGATATGGCGGGAAGAGAGACCCAGTACTTC. It translates to CASSQDMAGRETQYF. The chain employs TRBV3-1 and TRBJ2-7, with a weak D call TRBD2 (6 bases). The end of the DNA fits TRBJ2-5 better, so the J call may be wrong. The germline gives CDR1 LGHDT, CDR2 YNNKEL (reference sequence). The CDR3 has 15 amino acids.

This clonotype was detected only once. The chain uses TRBV20-1 and TRBJ2-7; 10 bases fit TRBD2. This CDR3 contains 17 residues. Trimming took 2 bases from V and 1 from J; bases not matched to a gene: 11. The germline V gene has CDR1 DFQATT and CDR2 SNEGSKA (reference sequence). This chain's CDR3 is CSARSLAGVRSSYEQYF. DNA of the CDR3: TGCAGTGCTAGATCGCTAGCGGGAGTCCGAAGTTCCTACGAGCAGTACTTC.